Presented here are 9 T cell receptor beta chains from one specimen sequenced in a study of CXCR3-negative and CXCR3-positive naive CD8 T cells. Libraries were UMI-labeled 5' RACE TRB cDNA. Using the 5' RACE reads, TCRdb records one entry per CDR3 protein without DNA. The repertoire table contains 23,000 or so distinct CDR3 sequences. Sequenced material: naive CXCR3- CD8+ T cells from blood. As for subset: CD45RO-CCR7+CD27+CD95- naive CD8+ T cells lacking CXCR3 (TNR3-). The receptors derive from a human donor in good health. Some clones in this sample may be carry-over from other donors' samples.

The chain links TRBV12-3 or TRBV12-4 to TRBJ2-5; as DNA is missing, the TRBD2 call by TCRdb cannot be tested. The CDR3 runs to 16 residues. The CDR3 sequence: CASSYQAGGFQETQYF.

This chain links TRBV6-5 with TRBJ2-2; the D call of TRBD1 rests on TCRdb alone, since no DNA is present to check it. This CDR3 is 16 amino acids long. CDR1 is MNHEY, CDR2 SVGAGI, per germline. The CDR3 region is CASSYDPGHLTGELFF.

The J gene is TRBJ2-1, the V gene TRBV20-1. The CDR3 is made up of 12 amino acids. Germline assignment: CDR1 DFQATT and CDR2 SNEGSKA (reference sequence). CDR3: CSARLTYNEQFF.

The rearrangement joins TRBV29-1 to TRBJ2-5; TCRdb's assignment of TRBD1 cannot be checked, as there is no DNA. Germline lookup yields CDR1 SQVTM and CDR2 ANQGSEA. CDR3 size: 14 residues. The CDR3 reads CSVEGSGDFLAQYF.

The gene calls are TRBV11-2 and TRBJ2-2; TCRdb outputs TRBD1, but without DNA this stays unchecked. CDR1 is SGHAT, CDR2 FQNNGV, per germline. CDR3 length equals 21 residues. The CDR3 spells CASSPAAASGLYQGNTGELFF.

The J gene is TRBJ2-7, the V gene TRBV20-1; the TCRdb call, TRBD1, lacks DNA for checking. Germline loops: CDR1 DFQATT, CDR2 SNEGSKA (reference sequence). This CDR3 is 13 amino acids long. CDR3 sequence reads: CSARSTGTYEQYF.

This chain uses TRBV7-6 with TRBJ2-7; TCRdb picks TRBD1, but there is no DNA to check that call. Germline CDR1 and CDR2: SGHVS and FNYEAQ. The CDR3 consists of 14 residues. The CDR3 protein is CASSTGGSSYEQYF.

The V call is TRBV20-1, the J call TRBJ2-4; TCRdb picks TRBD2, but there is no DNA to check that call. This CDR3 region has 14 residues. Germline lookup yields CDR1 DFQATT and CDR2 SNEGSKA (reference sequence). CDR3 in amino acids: CSAEGPSAKNIQYF.

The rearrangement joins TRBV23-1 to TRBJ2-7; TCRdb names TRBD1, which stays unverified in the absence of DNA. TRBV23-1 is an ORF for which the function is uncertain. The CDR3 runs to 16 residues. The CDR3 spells CASSQSPVHREYEQYF.